Listed below are T cell receptor beta chains from one sample, sequenced in a study of T-cell reconstitution after alpha-beta-depleted transplantation in children. TCRdb reanalysed the PCR reads using MiXCR and keeps one entry per CDR3 protein. The sample has 150,000 to 200,000 distinct CDR3 sequences, over 8.5% seen once. The sample consisted of PBMCs, taken before TCRalphabeta/CD19-depleted stem cell transplant. These receptors were taken from a boy aged 2-15 years with acute myeloid leukemia, due to receive a stem cell transplant. The CDR3 runs from the conserved cysteine through the conserved F or W. D genes are given only for firm matches. The size field is filled for only some rows; it gives once, few, many or a size class.

D: NA; J: TRBJ1-1; V: TRBV5-1; size: many; DNA: TGCGCCAGCAGCTTGGCCGCGACAATGAACACTGAAGCTTTCTTT; CDR3: CASSLAATMNTEAFF
D: NA; J: TRBJ2-5; V: TRBV4-1; size: many; DNA: TGCGCCAGCAGAGGTTCGGACCCCGCCAGGGAGACCCAGTACTTC; CDR3: CASRGSDPARETQYF
D: TRBD2; J: TRBJ2-1; V: TRBV9; size: many; DNA: TGTGCCAGCAGCGTAGGAGGCCTAGCGGGAGGGCCGCGGAATGAGCAGTTCTTC; CDR3: CASSVGGLAGGPRNEQFF
D: NA; J: TRBJ2-4; V: TRBV20-1; size: many; DNA: TGCAGTGCTAGATCCGGGGCCAAAAACATTCAGTACTTC; CDR3: CSARSGAKNIQYF
D: NA; J: TRBJ1-1; V: TRBV6-5; size: many; DNA: TGTGCCACATCGGACAGTGAAGCTTTCTTT; CDR3: CATSDSEAFF
D: NA; J: TRBJ2-1; V: TRBV11-2; size: few; DNA: TGTGCCAGCAGCCCTAAAGAGAGTGATTATGGCTCCTACAATGAGCAGTTCTTC; CDR3: CASSPKESDYGSYNEQFF
D: TRBD1; J: TRBJ1-1; V: TRBV20-1; size: many; DNA: TGCAGCCAGGGGGCACTCAAAGCTTTCTTT; CDR3: CSQGALKAFF
D: TRBD2; J: TRBJ2-1; V: TRBV5-1; size: many; DNA: TGCGCCAGCAGCTTGGCAGCGGGAGCCTACAATGAGCAGTTCTTC; CDR3: CASSLAAGAYNEQFF
D: NA; J: TRBJ2-1; V: TRBV2; size: NA; DNA: TGTGCCAGCAGTGAGGCAGGGAGCTCCTACAATGAGCAGTTCTTC; CDR3: CASSEAGSSYNEQFF
D: NA; J: TRBJ2-1; V: TRBV5-1; size: many; DNA: TGCGCCAGCAGCCGAACTCAGGCCAGCCTCAACTACAATGAGCAGTTCTTC; CDR3: CASSRTQASLNYNEQFF
D: TRBD1; J: TRBJ2-1; V: TRBV25-1; size: many; DNA: TGTGCCAGCAGTGAAGGAGGGACAGGGGAGGATGAGCAGTTCTTC; CDR3: CASSEGGTGEDEQFF
D: NA; J: TRBJ2-5; V: TRBV7-9; size: many; DNA: TGTGCCAGCAGCCCAACTAGGCCGGAGACCCAGTACTTC; CDR3: CASSPTRPETQYF
D: NA; J: TRBJ1-6; V: TRBV2; size: many; DNA: TGTGCCAGCAGGAATTCGAGGGGTAATTCACCCCTCCACTTT; CDR3: CASRNSRGNSPLHF
D: NA; J: TRBJ2-1; V: TRBV5-1; size: NA; DNA: TGCGCCCCTCCCCCCCGACAGAGATCCTACAATGAGCAGTTCTTC; CDR3: CAPPPRQRSYNEQFF
D: NA; J: TRBJ1-5; V: TRBV5-5; size: many; DNA: TGTGCCAGCAGCTACAGTAGCAATCAGCCCCAGCATTTT; CDR3: CASSYSSNQPQHF
D: NA; J: TRBJ2-1; V: TRBV3-1; size: NA; DNA: TGTGCCAGCAGCCAACTGGGAAAGAACAACGAGCAGTTCTTC; CDR3: CASSQLGKNNEQFF
D: TRBD1; J: TRBJ2-1; V: TRBV24-1; size: many; DNA: TGTGCCACCAGTGATTCGGGACAGGACTCAAATGAGCAGTTCTTC; CDR3: CATSDSGQDSNEQFF
D: TRBD1; J: TRBJ1-5; V: TRBV12-3/TRBV12-4; size: many; DNA: TGTGCCAGCAGACGAACAGGGGGCTTTCAGCCCCAGCATTTT; CDR3: CASRRTGGFQPQHF
D: NA; J: TRBJ1-3; V: TRBV5-1; size: many; DNA: TGCGCCAGCAGCTGGGGAGTGAGCTCTGGAAACACCATATATTTT; CDR3: CASSWGVSSGNTIYF
D: NA; J: TRBJ2-4; V: TRBV7-2; size: many; DNA: TGTGCCAGCAGCCAAGGGGGTACGGCCAAAAACATTCAGTACTTC; CDR3: CASSQGGTAKNIQYF
D: NA; J: TRBJ1-5; V: TRBV11-2; size: many; DNA: TGTGCCAGCAGCTTAGAACAGGCCCACGGGAGCAATCAGCCCCAGCATTTT; CDR3: CASSLEQAHGSNQPQHF
D: NA; J: TRBJ1-2; V: TRBV20-1; size: many; DNA: TGCAGTGCTAGAGATTTGAGGGACCCTTCTTATGGCTACACCTTC; CDR3: CSARDLRDPSYGYTF
D: NA; J: TRBJ1-1; V: TRBV12-3/TRBV12-4; size: many; DNA: TGTGCCAGCAGTCCGATACAGGGGAACACTGAAGCTTTCTTT; CDR3: CASSPIQGNTEAFF
D: TRBD1; J: TRBJ1-4; V: TRBV15; size: many; DNA: TGTGCCACCAGCAGAACACAGGGGGCGGGTGAAAAACTGTTTTTT; CDR3: CATSRTQGAGEKLFF
D: NA; J: TRBJ2-6; V: TRBV5-6; size: many; DNA: TGTGCCAGCAGCTTCGCCCCTATCTCTGGGGCCAACGTCCTGACTTTC; CDR3: CASSFAPISGANVLTF
D: TRBD2; J: TRBJ2-7; V: TRBV6-1; size: many; DNA: TGTGCCAGCCGCCGGACTAGTCAAACCTACGAGCAGTACTTC; CDR3: CASRRTSQTYEQYF
D: NA; J: TRBJ2-7; V: TRBV28; size: many; DNA: TGTGCCAGCAGTCCCCTCCCTGGCTCCTACGAGCAGTACTTC; CDR3: CASSPLPGSYEQYF
D: NA; J: TRBJ2-1; V: TRBV5-6; size: many; DNA: TGTGCCAGCAGCTTGGAATTGGCAGGGGTATCAAATGAGCAGTTCTTC; CDR3: CASSLELAGVSNEQFF
D: TRBD1; J: TRBJ2-1; V: TRBV5-1; size: many; DNA: TGCGCCAGCAGCTTTGACAGGGGTTTTCTGTTCTTC; CDR3: CASSFDRGFLFF
D: NA; J: TRBJ2-2; V: TRBV6-5; size: many; DNA: TGTGCCAGCAGTTACTCCGGGACCCCCCCGGGGGAGCTGTTTTTT; CDR3: CASSYSGTPPGELFF
D: TRBD1; J: TRBJ2-7; V: TRBV2; size: many; DNA: TGTGCCAGCAGGGGGAACAGGGGGAGCTCCTACGAGCAGTACTTC; CDR3: CASRGNRGSSYEQYF
D: NA; J: TRBJ2-1; V: TRBV5-1; size: many; DNA: TGCGCCAGCAGCTTGGCGGGTGTTTCCTACAATGAGCAGTTCTTC; CDR3: CASSLAGVSYNEQFF
D: NA; J: TRBJ1-2; V: TRBV20-1; size: many; DNA: TGCAGTGCTAGAGTCACCAACGGCTATGGCTACACCTTC; CDR3: CSARVTNGYGYTF
D: NA; J: TRBJ1-1; V: TRBV5-1; size: many; DNA: TGCGCCAGCAGCCCTTGGACGGCGAACACTGAAGCTTTCTTT; CDR3: CASSPWTANTEAFF
D: TRBD1; J: TRBJ1-1; V: TRBV5-1; size: many; DNA: TGCGCCAGCAGCCAAAGACAGGGGAGCACTGAAGCTTTCTTT; CDR3: CASSQRQGSTEAFF
D: NA; J: TRBJ2-1; V: TRBV6-1; size: many; DNA: TGTGCCAGCAAAGTGGGAAGCCTAGCCCCCAGGAGCTCCTACAATGAGCAGTTCTTC; CDR3: CASKVGSLAPRSSYNEQFF
D: NA; J: TRBJ1-1; V: TRBV4-1; size: many; DNA: TGCGCCAGCAGCCAAGGGAGAAATAGTGAAGCTTTCTTT; CDR3: CASSQGRNSEAFF
D: NA; J: TRBJ1-2; V: TRBV7-9; size: many; DNA: TGTGCCAGCAGTATAGGGCGGTGGATTTATGGCTACACCTTC; CDR3: CASSIGRWIYGYTF
D: NA; J: TRBJ2-1; V: TRBV4-2; size: many; DNA: TGTGCCAGCAGCCAAGGGGGGACGGAGGCCTACAATGAGCAGTTCTTC; CDR3: CASSQGGTEAYNEQFF
D: NA; J: TRBJ2-7; V: TRBV5-6; size: many; DNA: TGTGCCAGCAGCTTGGGCGGCAGGGACGACGAGCAGTACTTC; CDR3: CASSLGGRDDEQYF
D: NA; J: TRBJ1-1; V: TRBV7-9; size: many; DNA: TGTGCCAGCAGCTTACGGGGGGAGGGCAGCACTGAAGCTTTCTTT; CDR3: CASSLRGEGSTEAFF
D: NA; J: TRBJ1-1; V: TRBV4-2; size: NA; DNA: TGTGCCAGCAGCCAACCCCCCGGAACAGGGACCACTGAAGCTTTCTTT; CDR3: CASSQPPGTGTTEAFF
D: NA; J: TRBJ2-4; V: TRBV20-1; size: many; DNA: TGCAGTGTTGAGACCCTAGCCAAAAACATTCAGTACTTC; CDR3: CSVETLAKNIQYF